The 30 T cell receptor beta chains below were found in one sample sequenced in a study of cytomegalovirus exposure and HLA in healthy donors. Amplification used 60 Vbeta primers and 13 Jbeta primers. Produced via immunoSEQ multiplex PCR; TCRdb's table is partial and in-frame only. The sample holds 100,000 to 150,000 clones. The sample taken for sequencing was PBMCs. Receptor source: a man between 40 and 49 years old in good health and CMV-seronegative.

The genes are TRBV25-1 and TRBJ2-1; 8 bases match TRBD2. This CDR3 region has 16 residues. The J segment lost 3 bases and the V segment lost 1 base, leaving 5 bases of the junction unmatched. CDR1 and CDR2 (germline): MGHDK, SYGVNS. The CDR3 loop is CASSESSGRVYNEQFF. The CDR3 DNA follows: TGTGCCAGCAGTGAATCCTCCGGGAGGGTCTACAATGAGCAGTTCTTC.

The chain recombines TRBV4-3 with TRBJ1-1; 9 nucleotides align to TRBD1. From germline, CDR1 is LGHNA and CDR2 YSLEER. J lost 10 bases, V lost 0 bases, and 12 bases had no gene match. This CDR3 contains 16 residues. This chain's CDR3 is CASSQDSGQGSNVAFF. The CDR3 nucleotides are TGCGCCAGCAGCCAAGATTCGGGACAGGGATCTAACGTAGCTTTCTTT.

J is TRBJ1-2 and V is TRBV7-9, with D uncertain. V shed 2 bases and J shed 0 bases, with 7 bases lying between them. Germline V gives CDR1 SEHNR, CDR2 FQNEAQ (reference sequence). This CDR3 region has 14 residues. CDR3 protein: CASSLRGTNYGYTF. The CDR3 DNA reads TGTGCCAGCAGCTTAAGAGGGACTAACTATGGCTACACCTTC.

The chain combines TRBV28 with TRBJ2-7, with 7 bases fitting TRBD1. Germline CDR1 reads MDHEN; CDR2 reads SYDVKM. V lost 2 bases, J lost 3 bases, and 10 bases stayed unmatched. The CDR3 consists of 16 residues. CDR3 bases: TGTGCCAGCAGTTTAAGGCGCACAGGGGCAGGCTACGAGCAGTACTTC. As protein: CASSLRRTGAGYEQYF.

The rearrangement uses TRBV2 and TRBJ2-7; D is uncertain. The length of the CDR3 is 13 residues. V was shortened by 6 bases and J by 7 bases, with 16 bases between the two germline ends. Looked up from germline, CDR1 is SNHLY and CDR2 is FYNNEI. CDR3 residues: CASRVAATGEQYF. The CDR3, as DNA: TGTGCCAGCAGGGTCGCGGCGACGGGTGAGCAGTACTTC.

Note on this clone: One end of the junction is discordant with germline, which a read error may explain. The chain has TRBV7-7 and TRBJ2-1; 13 positions agree with TRBD2. The CDR3 spans 17 residues. CDR1 SSHAT and CDR2 FNYEAQ come from the germline V gene (reference sequence). The CDR3 sequence is CASSLELAGGNLDEQFF. The CDR3 DNA follows: TGTGCTAGCAGCTTAGAACTAGCGGGAGGGAATCTCGATGAGCAGTTCTTC.

This sequence joins TRBV4-1 and TRBJ1-1; D may be TRBD1 (6 bases). The V gene's germline CDR1 is MGHRA and CDR2 YSYEKL. Trimming took 1 base from V and 3 from J, leaving 15 bases between them. This CDR3 contains 16 residues. The CDR3 spells CASSQGGRRRDTEAFF. CDR3 in DNA: TGCGCCAGCAGCCAAGGGGGGCGACGAAGGGACACTGAAGCTTTCTTT.

The chain carries TRBV6-5 and TRBJ2-7; perhaps TRBD1 as D (6 bases). In germline, CDR1 is MNHEY, CDR2 SVGAGI. Trimming pared 3 bases from V and 0 bases from J, leaving 15 bases between. The CDR3 consists of 16 residues. The CDR3 region is CASSYSWTESSYEQYF. CDR3 nucleotide sequence: TGTGCCAGCAGTTATTCCTGGACAGAGAGCTCCTACGAGCAGTACTTC.

V gene TRBV7-9 combines with J gene TRBJ2-3, with D unclear. Trimming left V 4 bases short and J 6 bases short, with 5 bases between. Germline assignment: CDR1 SEHNR and CDR2 FQNEAQ (reference sequence). This CDR3 has 11 residues. CDR3 nucleotide sequence: TGTGCCAGCAGCTCTAAGGATACGCAGTATTTT. It yields the protein CASSSKDTQYF.

With regard to this clone: An end of the junction differs from the germline gene, which may be a read error. Other DNA variants within this sample encode the same CDR3. The chain carries TRBV27 and TRBJ1-1, with TRBD1 as a possible D gene (6 bases). The CDR3 covers 15 residues. The germline gives CDR1 MNHEY, CDR2 SMNVEV (reference sequence). CDR3 loop: CASSPSGTKNTEAFF. CDR3 bases: TGTGCCAGCAGTCCGTCCGGGACAAAGAACACTGAAGCCTTCTTT.

The J gene is TRBJ2-3, the V gene TRBV12-5; 7 nucleotides match TRBD1. There are 14 residues in the CDR3. Per the germline V gene, CDR1 is LGHNT and CDR2 is FRNRAP. V lost 6 bases, J lost 2 bases, and 5 bases stayed unmatched. CDR3 coding DNA: TGTGCTAGTGGACCGGGACAGACCACAGATACGCAGTATTTT. Protein sequence: CASGPGQTTDTQYF. Based on the CDR3 plus reference TRBV12-5 and TRBJ2-3, the full variable domain is DARVTQTPRHKVTEMGQEVTMRCQPILGHNTVFWYRQTMMQGLELLAYFRNRAPLDDSGMPKDRFSAEMPDATLATLKIQPSEPRDSAVYFCASGPGQTTDTQYFGPGTRLTVL.

The chain is built from TRBV11-3 and TRBJ1-3; D call uncertain. CDR3 size: 18 residues. Germline loops: CDR1 SGHNT, CDR2 YENEEA. Trimming removed 0 bases at V and 7 bases at J, with 22 bases between. In DNA, the CDR3 is TGTGCCAGCAGCTTAGACTCTCGGGGTCTCAACCGGAGCAACACCATATATTTT. Translated, it gives CASSLDSRGLNRSNTIYF.

The V call is TRBV9, the J call TRBJ2-7; 10 nucleotides match TRBD2. Losses at the gene ends were 4 bases for V and 3 bases for J; bases not matched to a gene: 16. Germline assignment: CDR1 SGDLS and CDR2 YYNGEE. CDR3 size: 18 residues. The CDR3 sequence is CASSPRGSSGSARYEQYF. The CDR3 DNA sequence: TGTGCCAGCAGCCCAAGAGGTTCTAGCGGGAGTGCCCGCTACGAGCAGTACTTC.

This chain joins TRBV13 and TRBJ2-2; TRBD1 matches 10 bases. CDR1 and CDR2 (germline): PRHDT, FYEKMQ (reference sequence). V trimming: 3 bases; J trimming: 5 bases; junction bases outside the gene matches: 9. The CDR3 length is 17 residues. The CDR3 protein is CASSLDTGTGATGELFF. CDR3 coding DNA: TGTGCCAGCAGCTTGGACACCGGGACAGGGGCGACCGGGGAGCTGTTTTTT.

Turning to this clone: Different DNA sequences within this sample yield the same CDR3. The V and J genes are TRBV7-9 and TRBJ1-2; TRBD1 aligns across 7 bases. In germline, CDR1 is SEHNR, CDR2 FQNEAQ (reference sequence). V was pared by 5 bases and J by 2 bases, with 2 bases of the junction left unmatched. This CDR3 spans 13 amino acids. The CDR3 region is CASSTTGNYGYTF. The CDR3 bases are TGTGCCAGCAGCACGACAGGGAACTATGGCTACACCTTC.

The chain recombines TRBV7-2 with TRBJ1-1, with D perhaps matching TRBD1 (6 bases). V was trimmed by 3 bases and J by 7 bases, leaving 15 bases between them. The CDR3 covers 14 residues. Germline V gives CDR1 SGHTA, CDR2 FQGNSA. The DNA for the CDR3 is TGTGCCAGCAGCTTGGGGGCGGTGGGTGGTGAAGCTTTCTTT. Its protein is CASSLGAVGGEAFF.

This rearrangement joins TRBV10-1 to TRBJ2-3; 11 positions match TRBD1. V gave up 9 bases and J gave up 3 bases; unmatched junction bases: 8. The germline V gene has CDR1 WNHNN and CDR2 SYGVQD (reference sequence). The length of the CDR3 is 15 residues. The CDR3 DNA follows: TGCGCCAGTCAACTAGGACAGGGGGCGACAGATACGCAGTATTTT. Encoded protein: CASQLGQGATDTQYF.

The genes are TRBV7-3 and TRBJ2-3; 9 bases fit TRBD1. J gave up 1 base and V 6 bases, and 2 bases lay outside the gene matches. The CDR3 is made up of 14 amino acids. CDR1 SGHTA and CDR2 FQGTGA come from the germline V gene. CDR3 DNA sequence: TGTGCCAGCAGTACAGGGGGCCGCACAGATACGCAGTATTTT. Amino acid sequence: CASSTGGRTDTQYF.

V gene TRBV6-5 combines with J gene TRBJ2-7, with TRBD2 matching 8 bases. Germline V CDR1 and CDR2: MNHEY, SVGAGI. Trimming at V came to 0 bases and at J to 7 bases, leaving 8 bases not matched to a gene. CDR3 length equals 15 residues. This CDR3 reads CASSYSSSGPGEQYF. As DNA, the CDR3 is TGTGCCAGCAGTTACTCGTCTAGCGGGCCGGGGGAGCAGTACTTC.

The chain uses TRBV19 and TRBJ2-3; 8 bases are a match to TRBD1. Looked up from germline, CDR1 is LNHDA and CDR2 is SQIVND (reference sequence). The CDR3 contains 15 residues. The V and J ends lost 6 bases and 2 bases, in that order; junction bases with no gene match: 7. CDR3 DNA: TGTGCCAGTAGCACACGGGACAGGACCACAGATACGCAGTATTTT. It is translated as CASSTRDRTTDTQYF.

The CDR3 nucleotides are TGTGCCAGGTCCAGGGCGGCCACTGAAGCTTTCTTT. Encoded protein: CARSRAATEAFF. The rearrangement links TRBV6-6 to TRBJ1-1; D might be TRBD1 (5 bases). Germline V lookup: CDR1 MNHNY, CDR2 SVGAGI (reference sequence). This CDR3 contains 12 residues. The V end lost 9 bases, the J end lost 4 bases, and 12 bases lay between the germline ends.

The V gene is TRBV11-3, the J gene TRBJ2-1, with 7 bases matching TRBD2. This CDR3 region has 17 residues. V was pared by 2 bases and J by 1 base, with 8 bases of the junction left unmatched. Germline CDR1 reads SGHNT; CDR2 reads YENEEA. Here the CDR3 reads CASSLWAPSGSYNEQFF. The CDR3 DNA reads as TGTGCCAGCAGCTTATGGGCCCCTAGCGGTTCCTACAATGAGCAGTTCTTC. Complete variable domain (other parts from reference TRBV11-3 and TRBJ2-1): EAGVVQSPRYKIIEKKQPVAFWCNPISGHNTLYWYLQNLGQGPELLIRYENEEAVDDSQLPKDRFSAERLKGVDSTLKIQPAELGDSAVYLCASSLWAPSGSYNEQFFGPGTRLTVL.

V and J are TRBV5-1 and TRBJ2-5; D is ambiguous. Trimming removed 2 bases from V and 2 bases from J, with 4 bases in between. This CDR3 is built from 12 residues. Per the germline V gene, CDR1 is SGHRS and CDR2 is YFSETQ. The CDR3 nucleotides read TGCGCCAGCAGCTTTGAGCAAGAGACCCAGTACTTC. Its translation: CASSFEQETQYF.

J is TRBJ2-3 and V is TRBV5-1; TRBD2 aligns across 7 bases. V dropped 2 bases and J dropped 2; count of bases not matched to a gene: 2. This CDR3 has 14 amino acids. Germline V CDR1 and CDR2: SGHRS, YFSETQ. The CDR3 loop is CASSLAGITDTQYF. CDR3 in DNA: TGCGCCAGCAGCTTAGCGGGAATCACAGATACGCAGTATTTT.

CDR3 sequence reads: CASARIGGGHYYGYTF. The CDR3 region has the DNA TGTGCCAGCGCTAGGATAGGGGGGGGGCATTACTATGGCTACACCTTC. The V gene is TRBV25-1, the J gene TRBJ1-2, with D possibly being TRBD1 (6 bases). Germline CDR1 MGHDK, CDR2 SYGVNS. CDR3 size: 16 residues. Trimming took off 8 bases at V and 3 bases at J, with 22 bases between the two ends.

V usage is TRBV10-3 and J usage is TRBJ2-7, with D possibly being TRBD1 (5 bases). Trimming pared 8 bases from V and 3 bases from J, leaving 8 bases between. The CDR3 is made up of 11 amino acids. The V gene's germline CDR1 is ENHRY and CDR2 SYGVKD. As DNA, the CDR3 is TGTGCCATCGGTCAGGGCTACGAGCAGTACTTC. Its protein is CAIGQGYEQYF.

The chain is built from TRBV5-1 and TRBJ2-1, with no clear D. The CDR3 has 11 residues. Between the trimmed V and J ends, which lost 5 bases and 7 bases, there was a span of 7 bases. Germline V gene sequence: CDR1 SGHRS, CDR2 YFSETQ. The CDR3 DNA is TGCGCCAGCAGATCCGGGAATGAGCAGTTCTTC. Translation: CASRSGNEQFF.

CDR3 nucleotides: TGCGCCAGCAGCCAACCGACAGGGGGTAAAAACTATGGCTACACCTTC. Translating gives CASSQPTGGKNYGYTF. The rearrangement links TRBV4-1 to TRBJ1-2, with TRBD1 matching over 9 bases. V shed 2 bases, J shed 2 bases, and the junction held 6 bases outside the gene matches. CDR3 length equals 16 residues. Germline values: CDR1 MGHRA, CDR2 YSYEKL.

The V call is TRBV6-6, the J call TRBJ2-7; 12 positions match TRBD1. CDR1 and CDR2 from the germline V gene are MNHNY and SVGAGI (reference sequence). The length of the CDR3 is 16 residues. CDR3 loop: CASSGQGADEGFEQYF. The DNA of the CDR3 is TGTGCAAGCTCGGGACAGGGGGCAGATGAGGGCTTCGAGCAGTACTTC.

The J gene is TRBJ2-5, the V gene TRBV6-5; 10 positions match TRBD2. Losses at the gene ends were 0 bases for V and 11 bases for J; bases not matched to a gene: 12. Germline assignment: CDR1 MNHEY and CDR2 SVGAGI. This CDR3 is built from 16 residues. The CDR3 DNA reads TGTGCCAGCAGTTACTCGGGAGCGGGAGGGGTAGGGGAGCAGTACTTC. The encoded protein is CASSYSGAGGVGEQYF.